The 12 T cell receptor beta chains listed next were all sequenced from one sample in a study of cytomegalovirus exposure and HLA in healthy donors. 13 Jbeta primers and 60 Vbeta primers were used for the PCR. Sequencing used immunoSEQ multiplex PCR; TCRdb keeps in-frame clones, though not all of them. The profile shows 160,000 or so clones, almost 80% of them singletons. Material for sequencing was PBMCs. The receptor set was obtained from a male donor in good health and CMV-seronegative.

V gene TRBV7-9 combines with J gene TRBJ1-2, with 8 bases fitting TRBD1. With 5 bases clipped from V and 1 base from J, the junction kept 3 bases outside the gene matches. The germline CDR1 and CDR2 sequences are SEHNR and FQNEAQ (reference sequence). The CDR3 covers 14 residues. CDR3 DNA: TGTGCCAGCAGCCCAGGACAGGGTAACTATGGCTACACCTTC. Translating gives CASSPGQGNYGYTF.

The chain employs TRBV28 and TRBJ2-7; TRBD2 matches at 13 bases. This CDR3 has 15 amino acids. With V trimmed by 6 bases and J by 3 bases, 5 bases remained unmatched. The germline V gene encodes CDR1 MDHEN and CDR2 SYDVKM. CDR3 loop: CASRPRLAGGYEQYF. The CDR3 nucleotides read TGTGCCAGCAGACCCCGACTAGCGGGAGGCTACGAGCAGTACTTC.

The chain is built from TRBV6-5 and TRBJ1-4; D unclear. Germline assignment: CDR1 MNHEY and CDR2 SVGAGI. The V and J ends lost 1 base and 5 bases respectively, with 8 bases between them. CDR3 length equals 14 residues. The CDR3 region is CASSYLRGNEKLFF. In DNA, the CDR3 is TGTGCCAGCAGTTACTTGAGAGGGAATGAAAAACTGTTTTTT.

The chain is built from TRBV5-5 and TRBJ2-2; a possible D gene is TRBD1 (6 bases). V was pared by 2 bases and J by 0 bases, with 11 bases between. There are 16 residues in the CDR3. In germline, CDR1 is SGHKS, CDR2 YYEKEE (reference sequence). CDR3 sequence: CASSLGGFANTGELFF. For the CDR3, the DNA is TGTGCCAGCAGCTTAGGGGGATTTGCGAACACCGGGGAGCTGTTTTTT.

This clone was seen a few times. J is TRBJ1-2 and V is TRBV5-4; a weak D match, TRBD1 (6 bases). The CDR3 spans 15 residues. The germline gives CDR1 SGHNT, CDR2 YYREEE (reference sequence). The V gene lost 4 bases and the J gene lost 2 bases, with 15 bases spanning the gap. Written as DNA, the CDR3 is TGTGCCAGCAGCCCCGCGCTGACAGGAAACTATGGCTACACCTTC. It specifies CASSPALTGNYGYTF.

This rearrangement joins TRBV19 to TRBJ2-7; D is uncertain. This CDR3 comprises 13 residues. Germline assignment: CDR1 LNHDA and CDR2 SQIVND (reference sequence). V lost 3 bases and J 0 bases, leaving 6 bases between the germline ends. The CDR3 reads CASSIQSSYEQYF. In nucleotides, the CDR3 is TGTGCCAGTAGTATTCAGTCCTCCTACGAGCAGTACTTC.

On this clone itself: The same CDR3 also results from other DNA sequences found in this sample. The CDR3 region has the DNA TGCGCCAGCAGCCCAGTGGACAGCATGAACACTGAAGCTTTCTTT. Encoded protein: CASSPVDSMNTEAFF. The chain links TRBV5-1 to TRBJ1-1, with D possibly being TRBD1 (6 bases). CDR1 is SGHRS, CDR2 YFSETQ, per germline. V lost 4 bases and J 0 bases, leaving 13 bases between the germline ends. There are 15 residues in the CDR3. The full variable domain, rest sourced from reference TRBV5-1 and TRBJ1-1, is KAGVTQTPRYLIKTRGQQVTLSCSPISGHRSVSWYQQTPGQGLQFLFEYFSETQRNKGNFPGRFSGRQFSNSRSEMNVSTLELGDSALYLCASSPVDSMNTEAFFGQGTRLTVV.

The chain joins TRBV15 to TRBJ2-2; tentatively, D is TRBD1 (6 bases). The CDR3 spans 14 residues. Trimming shortened V by 7 bases and J by 2 bases, and 11 bases separated the two germline ends. The germline V gene encodes CDR1 LNHNV and CDR2 YYDKDF (reference sequence). CDR3 residues: CATNGQSNTGELFF. CDR3 sequence (DNA): TGTGCCACCAACGGACAGTCCAACACCGGGGAGCTGTTTTTT.

The rearrangement joins TRBV6-1 to TRBJ2-7; possibly TRBD1 for D (6 bases). Germline V gene lookup returns CDR1 MNHNS and CDR2 SASEGT. The CDR3 runs to 13 residues. The V end lost 7 bases, the J end lost 4 bases, and 14 bases lay between the germline ends. The CDR3 region has the DNA TGTGCCAGCAACAGACAGGAGACGTACGAGCAGTACTTC. It codes for CASNRQETYEQYF.

J is TRBJ2-3 and V is TRBV4-2; 8 positions agree with TRBD1. The CDR3 runs to 18 residues. Looked up from germline, CDR1 is LGHNA and CDR2 is YNFKEQ. After removal of 3 bases from V and 0 bases from J, the junction contained 11 bases not matched to a gene. Here the CDR3 reads CASSHLTLTGESTDTQYF. The CDR3 DNA reads as TGTGCCAGCAGCCACTTGACCCTGACAGGGGAGAGCACAGATACGCAGTATTTT.

This sequence joins TRBV19 and TRBJ2-5, with D perhaps matching TRBD1 (5 bases). Germline CDR1 and CDR2: LNHDA and SQIVND (reference sequence). The CDR3 has 13 amino acids. V gave up 4 bases and J gave up 5 bases, with 11 bases separating them. The CDR3 DNA reads as TGTGCCAGTAGTACGACAGATCGGGAGACCCAGTACTTC. Translated, it gives CASSTTDRETQYF.

The chain has TRBV29-1 and TRBJ2-3; no firm D call. This CDR3 has 15 residues. V lost 4 bases to trimming and J lost 1 base, with 15 bases between them. CDR1 and CDR2 from the germline V gene are SQVTM and ANQGSEA. The CDR3 loop is CSVVVPPKGTDTQYF. The DNA of the CDR3 is TGCAGCGTTGTGGTGCCTCCTAAAGGCACAGATACGCAGTATTTT.